These T cell receptor beta chains were read from a single sample in a study of blood T cells in healthy people across ages. TCRdb reprocessed the 5' RACE reads via MiXCR and lists one record per CDR3 protein. The sample shows about 780,000 distinct CDR3 sequences, roughly 26% of them seen only once. This sample also appeared in a second study, on T cells of mothers and their children.

Sequences were obtained from blood. The receptors here all came from a boy younger than 18 in good health. Both conserved end residues are part of each CDR3. The D gene is left open where the match is weak. For some rows the clone size is stated as once, few or many, or as a class when expanded; others skip it.

clone_size,d_call,v_call,j_call,cdr3_aa,cdr3_nt
.,TRBD2,TRBV12-3/TRBV12-4,TRBJ2-7,CASSLVPSGGYEQYF,TGTGCCAGCAGTTTAGTACCTAGCGGGGGGTACGAGCAGTACTTC
many,.,TRBV3-1,TRBJ1-5,CASSQAGLSQPQHF,TGTGCCAGCAGCCAAGCGGGCTTAAGTCAGCCCCAGCATTTT
many,TRBD1,TRBV11-2,TRBJ2-2,CASSLGTGGNTGELFF,TGTGCCAGCAGTTTAGGGACAGGGGGCAACACCGGGGAGCTGTTTTTT
.,TRBD1,TRBV10-3,TRBJ2-3,CAISDSSGQGPTDTQYF,TGTGCCATCAGTGATTCTTCCGGACAGGGGCCCACAGATACGCAGTATTTT
.,.,TRBV6-1,TRBJ2-7,CASSRGFSYEQYF,TGTGCCAGCAGTCGAGGGTTCTCCTACGAGCAGTACTTC
.,TRBD1,TRBV5-1,TRBJ1-1,CASRQGRTGLTEAFF,TGCGCCAGCCGACAAGGACGGACAGGGTTGACTGAAGCTTTCTTT
few,TRBD1,TRBV29-1,TRBJ2-7,CSVEPDRGGPYEQYF,TGCAGCGTTGAACCAGACAGGGGTGGTCCCTACGAGCAGTACTTC
few,.,TRBV7-2,TRBJ1-2,CASSLPWDYGYTF,TGTGCCAGCAGCTTACCGTGGGACTATGGCTACACCTTC
.,TRBD1,TRBV2,TRBJ1-5,CASTGGTYNQPQHF,TGTGCCAGCACAGGGGGCACCTACAATCAGCCCCAGCATTTT
many,.,TRBV15,TRBJ2-7,CATSRDRRGGSYEQYF,TGTGCCACCAGCAGAGATAGGAGGGGAGGATCCTACGAGCAGTACTTC
few,.,TRBV5-1,TRBJ1-2,CASSLGLRGGGGYTF,TGCGCCAGCAGCTTGGGACTGCGGGGCGGCGGCGGCTACACCTTC
few,.,TRBV12-3/TRBV12-4,TRBJ2-5,CASKSVSQETQYF,TGTGCCAGCAAATCGGTGAGCCAAGAGACCCAGTACTTC
few,TRBD2,TRBV5-1,TRBJ2-1,CASTTETSGYNEQFF,TGCGCCAGCACTACCGAGACTAGCGGATACAATGAGCAGTTCTTC
.,.,TRBV2,TRBJ1-1,CASSDLGSVAFF,TGTGCCAGCAGTGATTTGGGGAGCGTAGCTTTCTTT
.,.,TRBV5-1,TRBJ2-1,CASSSDNPSYNEQFF,TGCGCCAGCAGCTCGGACAACCCGTCCTACAATGAGCAGTTCTTC
.,.,TRBV28,TRBJ1-5,CASSPILNQPQHF,TGTGCCAGCAGTCCCATATTGAATCAGCCCCAGCATTTT
.,.,TRBV7-2,TRBJ2-1,CASTHSARPDEQFF,TGTGCCAGCACCCATTCCGCACGCCCAGATGAGCAGTTCTTC
.,.,TRBV20-1,TRBJ1-1,CSARVIRGSEAFF,TGCAGTGCTAGGGTAATTAGGGGGTCTGAAGCTTTCTTT
once,.,TRBV12-3/TRBV12-4,TRBJ2-3,CASTADPRGTDVQYF,TGTGCCAGCACCGCTGACCCGAGGGGCACAGATGTGCAGTATTTT
once,.,TRBV4-1,TRBJ2-5,CASSSTVEETQYF,TGCGCCAGCAGCTCCACTGTAGAAGAGACCCAGTACTTC
.,TRBD2,TRBV9,TRBJ2-1,CASSSGLAEYNEQFF,TGTGCCAGCAGCTCGGGACTAGCGGAGTACAATGAGCAGTTCTTC
few,.,TRBV29-1,TRBJ2-1,CSPSDREGNEQFF,TGCAGCCCCTCCGACAGGGAGGGCAATGAGCAGTTCTTC
.,.,TRBV12-3/TRBV12-4,TRBJ1-5,CASSSPGPQHF,TGTGCCAGCAGTTCTCCCGGGCCCCAGCATTTT
.,.,TRBV7-6,TRBJ2-5,CAIRNTGETQYF,TGTGCCATTCGGAACACGGGGGAGACCCAGTACTTC
.,.,TRBV3-1,TRBJ2-5,CASSPSSGTQETQYF,TGTGCCAGCAGCCCCTCTTCAGGGACCCAAGAGACCCAGTACTTC
once,.,TRBV7-2,TRBJ2-1,CASSLSLPNEQFF,TGTGCCAGCAGCTTATCCCTCCCTAATGAGCAGTTCTTC
few,TRBD1,TRBV4-1,TRBJ1-6,CASSQVLGGAYNSPLHF,TGCGCCAGCAGCCAAGTACTAGGGGGCGCCTATAATTCACCCCTCCACTTT
.,.,TRBV9,TRBJ2-7,CASSRRDKGSYEQYF,TGTGCCAGCAGCCGACGGGACAAGGGGAGCTACGAGCAGTACTTC
.,.,TRBV7-2,TRBJ2-7,CASSAGHHSSYEQYF,TGTGCCAGCAGCGCTGGACACCACAGCTCCTACGAGCAGTACTTC
.,TRBD2,TRBV29-1,TRBJ2-3,CSVERPKLAGGTDTQYF,TGCAGCGTTGAACGGCCCAAGCTAGCGGGTGGCACGGATACGCAGTATTTT
few,.,TRBV7-9,TRBJ2-1,CASSFSLPVVEEQFF,TGTGCCAGCAGCTTCAGTCTCCCGGTCGTGGAGGAGCAGTTCTTC
few,TRBD1,TRBV7-9,TRBJ2-5,CASLSRQGAETQYF,TGTGCCAGCCTCTCGAGACAGGGGGCAGAGACCCAGTACTTC
.,.,TRBV11-2,TRBJ2-7,CASSSTPKNEQYF,TGTGCCAGCAGCTCCACCCCTAAAAACGAGCAGTACTTC
once,.,TRBV30,TRBJ2-7,CARRDSTYEQYF,TGTGCCAGGAGAGACAGTACCTACGAGCAGTACTTC
few,.,TRBV12-3/TRBV12-4,TRBJ1-6,CASSWRRESSPLHF,TGTGCCAGCAGTTGGAGGCGGGAGTCCTCACCCCTCCACTTT
few,TRBD1,TRBV2,TRBJ2-2,CASRGTGINTGELFF,TGTGCCAGCAGGGGGACAGGGATTAACACCGGGGAGCTGTTTTTT
.,.,TRBV6-6,TRBJ1-3,CASSYGGNTIYF,TGTGCCAGCAGTTACGGGGGTAACACCATATATTTT
.,.,TRBV30,TRBJ1-1,CATPSGNTEAFF,TGTGCCACCCCGTCGGGCAACACTGAAGCTTTCTTT
.,.,TRBV15,TRBJ1-5,CATSIPGVPNQPQHF,TGTGCCACCAGCATCCCGGGGGTGCCCAATCAGCCCCAGCATTTT
few,TRBD2,TRBV3-1,TRBJ2-3,CASSQDRLGGADTQYF,TGTGCCAGCAGCCAAGATCGCCTGGGGGGGGCAGATACGCAGTATTTT
.,TRBD2,TRBV29-1,TRBJ2-5,CSVVGTSRKKETQYF,TGCAGCGTGGTTGGGACTAGCAGGAAAAAAGAGACCCAGTACTTC
many,.,TRBV20-1,TRBJ2-5,CSATRETQYF,TGCAGTGCCACTAGGGAGACCCAGTACTTC
few,.,TRBV3-1,TRBJ2-5,CASSHGPQETQYF,TGTGCCAGCAGCCATGGACCACAAGAGACCCAGTACTTC